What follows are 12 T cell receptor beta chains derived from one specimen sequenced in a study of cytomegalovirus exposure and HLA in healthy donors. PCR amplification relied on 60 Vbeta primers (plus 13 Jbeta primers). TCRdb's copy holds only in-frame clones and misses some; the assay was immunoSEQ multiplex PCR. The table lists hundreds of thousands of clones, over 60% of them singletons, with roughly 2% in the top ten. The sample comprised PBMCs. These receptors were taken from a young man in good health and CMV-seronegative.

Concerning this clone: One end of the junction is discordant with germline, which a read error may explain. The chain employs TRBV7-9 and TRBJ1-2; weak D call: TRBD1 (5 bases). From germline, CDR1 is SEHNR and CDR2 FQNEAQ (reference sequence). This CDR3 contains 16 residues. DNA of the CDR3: TGTTCCAGCAACAAACCAACTTGGGGGGTAGACTATGGCTACACCTTC. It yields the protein CSSNKPTWGVDYGYTF.

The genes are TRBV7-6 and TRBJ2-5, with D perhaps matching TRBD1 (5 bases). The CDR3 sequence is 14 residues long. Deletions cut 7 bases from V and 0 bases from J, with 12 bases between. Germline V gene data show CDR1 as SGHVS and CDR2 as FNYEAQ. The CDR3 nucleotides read TGTGCCAGCACCTTCTTGGACAACCAAGAGACCCAGTACTTC. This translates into CASTFLDNQETQYF. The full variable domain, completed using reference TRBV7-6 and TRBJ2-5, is GAGVSQSPRYKVTKRGQDVALRCDPISGHVSLYWYRQALGQGPEFLTYFNYEAQQDKSGLPNDRFSAERPEGSISTLTIQRTEQRDSAMYRCASTFLDNQETQYFGPGTRLLVL.

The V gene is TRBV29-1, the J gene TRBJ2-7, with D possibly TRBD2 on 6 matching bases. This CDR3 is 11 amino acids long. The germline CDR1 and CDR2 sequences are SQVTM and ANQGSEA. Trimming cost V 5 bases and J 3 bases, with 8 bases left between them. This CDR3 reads CSVRGNYEQYF. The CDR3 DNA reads TGCAGCGTTCGGGGGAACTACGAGCAGTACTTC.

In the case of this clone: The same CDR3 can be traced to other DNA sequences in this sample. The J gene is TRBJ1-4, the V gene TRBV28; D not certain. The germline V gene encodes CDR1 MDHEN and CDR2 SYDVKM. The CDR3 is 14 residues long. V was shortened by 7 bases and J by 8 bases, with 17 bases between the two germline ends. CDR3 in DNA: TGTGCCAGCACCCTCTCGGGGAGAAGGGAAAAACTGTTTTTT. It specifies CASTLSGRREKLFF.

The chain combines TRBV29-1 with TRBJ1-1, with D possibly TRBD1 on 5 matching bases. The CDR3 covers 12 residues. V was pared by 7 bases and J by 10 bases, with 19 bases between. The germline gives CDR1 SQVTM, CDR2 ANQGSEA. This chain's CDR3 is CSAGAHSGRAFF. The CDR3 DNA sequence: TGCAGCGCTGGGGCCCACTCAGGCAGAGCTTTCTTT.

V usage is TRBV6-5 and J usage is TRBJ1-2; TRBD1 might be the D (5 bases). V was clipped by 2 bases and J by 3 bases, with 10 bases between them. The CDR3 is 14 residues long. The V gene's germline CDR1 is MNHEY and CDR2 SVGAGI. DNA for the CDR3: TGTGCCAGCAGTTACCGGGGGTTGGACTATGGCTACACCTTC. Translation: CASSYRGLDYGYTF.

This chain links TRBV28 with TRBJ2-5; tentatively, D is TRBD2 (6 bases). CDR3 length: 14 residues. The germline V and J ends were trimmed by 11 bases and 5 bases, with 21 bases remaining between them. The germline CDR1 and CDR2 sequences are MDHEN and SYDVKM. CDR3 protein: CAGSRGEVYETQYF. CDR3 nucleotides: TGTGCCGGCTCACGAGGGGAGGTTTACGAGACCCAGTACTTC.

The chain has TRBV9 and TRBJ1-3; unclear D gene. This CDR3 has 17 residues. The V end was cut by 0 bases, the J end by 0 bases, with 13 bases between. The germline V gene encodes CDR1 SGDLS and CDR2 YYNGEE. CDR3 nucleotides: TGTGCCAGCAGCGTAGCGCACGCCCCCAGCTCTGGAAACACCATATATTTT. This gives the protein CASSVAHAPSSGNTIYF.

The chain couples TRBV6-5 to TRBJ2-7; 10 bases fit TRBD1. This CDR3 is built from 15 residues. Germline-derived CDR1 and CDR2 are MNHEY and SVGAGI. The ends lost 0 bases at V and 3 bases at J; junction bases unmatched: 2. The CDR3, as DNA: TGTGCCAGCAGTTACTCGACAGGGGGCTTCTACGAGCAGTACTTC. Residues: CASSYSTGGFYEQYF.

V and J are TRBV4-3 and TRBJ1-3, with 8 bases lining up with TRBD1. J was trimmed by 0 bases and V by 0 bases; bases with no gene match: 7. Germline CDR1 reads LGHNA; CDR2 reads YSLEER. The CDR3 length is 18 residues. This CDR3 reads CASSQDPDRGHSGNTIYF. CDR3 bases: TGCGCCAGCAGCCAAGATCCAGACAGGGGCCACTCTGGAAACACCATATATTTT.

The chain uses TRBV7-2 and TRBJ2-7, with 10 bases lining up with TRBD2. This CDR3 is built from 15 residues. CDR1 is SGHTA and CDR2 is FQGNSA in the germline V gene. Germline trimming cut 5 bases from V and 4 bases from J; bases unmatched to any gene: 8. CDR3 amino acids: CASSPLAGVGYEQYF. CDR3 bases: TGTGCCAGCAGCCCTCTAGCGGGAGTAGGGTACGAGCAGTACTTC.

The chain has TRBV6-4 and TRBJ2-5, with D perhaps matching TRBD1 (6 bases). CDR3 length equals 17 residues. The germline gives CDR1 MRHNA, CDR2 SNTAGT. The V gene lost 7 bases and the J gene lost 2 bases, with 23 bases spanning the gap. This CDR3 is CASTNRQQGEIQETQYF. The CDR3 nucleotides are TGTGCCAGCACCAACCGACAACAGGGAGAGATTCAAGAGACCCAGTACTTC.